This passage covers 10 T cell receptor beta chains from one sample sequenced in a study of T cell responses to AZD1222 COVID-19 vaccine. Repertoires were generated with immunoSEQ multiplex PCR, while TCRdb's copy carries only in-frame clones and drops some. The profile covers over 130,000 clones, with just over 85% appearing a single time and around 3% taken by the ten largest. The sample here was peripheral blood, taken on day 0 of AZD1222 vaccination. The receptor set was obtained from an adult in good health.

CDR3 DNA sequence: TGTGCCAGCAATACCGGGGGGGCGTCGAACACTGAAGCTTTCTTT. Protein product: CASNTGGASNTEAFF. The chain couples TRBV28 to TRBJ1-1, with a possible D match to TRBD1 (6 bases). The CDR3 length is 15 residues. CDR1 is MDHEN, CDR2 SYDVKM, per germline. Trimming removed 7 bases from V and 1 base from J, with 16 bases in between.

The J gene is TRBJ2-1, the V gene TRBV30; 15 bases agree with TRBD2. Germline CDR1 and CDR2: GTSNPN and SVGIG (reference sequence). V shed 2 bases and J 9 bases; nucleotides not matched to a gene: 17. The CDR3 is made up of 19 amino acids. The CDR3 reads CAWSLSGLAGGLLVGEQFF. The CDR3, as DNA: TGTGCCTGGAGTCTAAGCGGACTAGCGGGAGGGTTGTTGGTCGGTGAGCAGTTCTTC.

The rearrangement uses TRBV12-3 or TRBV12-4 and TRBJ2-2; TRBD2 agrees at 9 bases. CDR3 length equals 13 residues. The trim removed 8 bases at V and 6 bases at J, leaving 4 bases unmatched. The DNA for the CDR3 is TGTGCCAGCTCTAGCGGGGAGTCCGGGGAGCTGTTTTTT. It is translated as CASSSGESGELFF.

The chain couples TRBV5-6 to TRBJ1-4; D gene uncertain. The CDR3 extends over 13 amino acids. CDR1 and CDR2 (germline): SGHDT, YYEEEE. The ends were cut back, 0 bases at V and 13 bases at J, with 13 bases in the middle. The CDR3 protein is CASSLAIVRGLFF. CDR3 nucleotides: TGTGCCAGCAGCTTGGCCATCGTCCGCGGACTGTTTTTT.

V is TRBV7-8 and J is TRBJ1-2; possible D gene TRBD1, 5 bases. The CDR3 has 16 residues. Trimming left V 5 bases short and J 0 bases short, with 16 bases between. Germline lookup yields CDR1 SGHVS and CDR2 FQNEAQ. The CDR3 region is CASSPGDPSSNYGYTF. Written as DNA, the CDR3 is TGTGCCAGCAGCCCCGGGGACCCAAGTTCTAACTATGGCTACACCTTC.

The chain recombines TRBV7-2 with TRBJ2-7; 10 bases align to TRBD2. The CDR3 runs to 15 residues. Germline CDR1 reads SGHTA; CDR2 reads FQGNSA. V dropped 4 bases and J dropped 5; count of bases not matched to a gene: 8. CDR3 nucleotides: TGTGCCAGCAGCTGGAGTCCGGGACTAGCGAACGAGCAGTACTTC. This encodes CASSWSPGLANEQYF.

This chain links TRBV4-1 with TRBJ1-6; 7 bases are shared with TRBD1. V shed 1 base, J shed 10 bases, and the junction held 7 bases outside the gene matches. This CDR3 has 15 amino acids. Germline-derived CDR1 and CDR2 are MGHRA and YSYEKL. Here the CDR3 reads CASSQVLGGNSPLHF. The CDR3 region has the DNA TGCGCCAGCAGCCAAGTCTTAGGGGGCAACTCACCCCTCCACTTT.

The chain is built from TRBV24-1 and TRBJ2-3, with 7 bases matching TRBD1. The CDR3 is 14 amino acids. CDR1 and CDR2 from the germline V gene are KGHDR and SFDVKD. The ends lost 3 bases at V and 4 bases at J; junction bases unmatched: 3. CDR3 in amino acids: CATSDDRAADTQYF. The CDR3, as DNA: TGTGCCACCAGTGATGACAGGGCGGCAGATACGCAGTATTTT.

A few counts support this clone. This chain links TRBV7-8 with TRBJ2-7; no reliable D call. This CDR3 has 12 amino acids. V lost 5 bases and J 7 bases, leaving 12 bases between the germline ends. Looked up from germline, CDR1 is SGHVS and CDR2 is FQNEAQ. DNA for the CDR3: TGTGCCAGCAGCCCGACTGAAATGGAGCAGTACTTC. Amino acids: CASSPTEMEQYF.

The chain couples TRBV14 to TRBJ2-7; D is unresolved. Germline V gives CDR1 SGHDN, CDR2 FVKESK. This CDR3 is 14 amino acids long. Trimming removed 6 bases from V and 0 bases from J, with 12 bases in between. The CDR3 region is CASRNTSSSYEQYF. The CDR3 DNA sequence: TGTGCCAGCAGAAACACTTCCAGCTCCTACGAGCAGTACTTC.